The 29 T cell receptor beta chains in this list originate from one sample, sequenced in a study of blood T cell repertoires in COVID-19. Assay used: immunoSEQ multiplex PCR; TCRdb lists only in-frame clones, some missing. Among 100,000 or so clones listed, 88% were seen once. Sequencing was performed on peripheral blood. Source of these receptors: a woman aged 60-75 years with acute or convalescent COVID-19.

The rearrangement links TRBV19 to TRBJ1-1; no reliable D call. The CDR3 extends over 14 amino acids. Germline CDR1 reads LNHDA; CDR2 reads SQIVND (reference sequence). The V end was cut by 7 bases, the J end by 0 bases, with 12 bases between. The CDR3 DNA follows: TGTGCCAGTACTGAGGGTCCAATGAACACTGAAGCTTTCTTT. Its translation is CASTEGPMNTEAFF. Full variable domain (outside the CDR3, taken from reference TRBV19 and TRBJ1-1): DGGITQSPKYLFRKEGQNVTLSCEQNLNHDAMYWYRQDPGQGLRLIYYSQIVNDFQKGDIAEGYSVSREKKESFPLTVTSAQKNPTAFYLCASTEGPMNTEAFFGQGTRLTVV.

The CDR3 DNA sequence: TGTGCCAGCGGGGGGGTAGCTCTGGCGGCCAACGTCCTGACTTTC. Translating gives CASGGVALAANVLTF. The rearrangement joins TRBV2 to TRBJ2-6; 7 nucleotides align to TRBD2. The germline CDR1 and CDR2 sequences are SNHLY and FYNNEI. This CDR3 region has 15 residues. V was pared by 8 bases and J by 6 bases, with 10 bases of the junction left unmatched.

The chain carries TRBV12-3 or TRBV12-4 and TRBJ2-3; D is unclear. The CDR3 has 12 residues. V lost 5 bases, J lost 5 bases, and 8 bases lay in between. The CDR3 DNA sequence: TGTGCCAGCAGTGTGAGTAGAGATACGCAGTATTTT. This codes for CASSVSRDTQYF.

The V call is TRBV3-1 (or the pseudogene TRBV3-2), the J call TRBJ2-6; TRBD1 aligns across 9 bases. The CDR3 runs 17 residues. Germline CDR1 is LGHDT and CDR2 is YNNKEL (reference sequence). V trimming: 5 bases; J trimming: 0 bases; junction bases outside the gene matches: 5. The DNA of the CDR3 is TGTGCCAGCAGCTGGGACAGGGTCGCCTCTGGGGCCAACGTCCTGACTTTC. As protein: CASSWDRVASGANVLTF.

This chain's CDR3 is CAWSVWGATEAFF. CDR3 coding DNA: TGTGCCTGGAGTGTTTGGGGAGCCACTGAAGCTTTCTTT. The chain employs TRBV30 and TRBJ1-1; D unresolved. The ends were cut back, 0 bases at V and 4 bases at J, with 9 bases in the middle. The CDR3 totals 13 residues. The germline V gene encodes CDR1 GTSNPN and CDR2 SVGIG (reference sequence).

This clone was counted once. The chain links TRBV7-6 to TRBJ2-7, with a possible D match to TRBD2 (6 bases). Germline CDR1 SGHVS, CDR2 FNYEAQ. The CDR3 has 16 residues. Trimming left V 5 bases short and J 2 bases short, with 19 bases between. CDR3 nucleotide sequence: TGTGCCAGCAGCCCAGGTTTGTGGGAGGCGACCTACGAGCAGTACTTC. Amino acid sequence: CASSPGLWEATYEQYF.

The CDR3 nucleotides read TGTGCCAGCAGCTTAACCGGGACTAGCGTTTCCTACGAGCAGTACTTC. Protein sequence: CASSLTGTSVSYEQYF. The rearrangement uses TRBV27 and TRBJ2-7; TRBD2 aligns across 10 bases. This CDR3 is built from 16 residues. J gave up 1 base and V 6 bases, and 9 bases lay outside the gene matches. Germline V gene lookup returns CDR1 MNHEY and CDR2 SMNVEV (reference sequence).

This clone was counted a few times. The V gene is TRBV6-6, the J gene TRBJ2-4; D may be TRBD1 (5 bases). The CDR3 totals 14 residues. Trimming took 6 bases from V and 2 from J, leaving 11 bases between them. The germline V gene encodes CDR1 MNHNY and CDR2 SVGAGI (reference sequence). The CDR3 sequence: CASRTDRPKNIQYF. The CDR3 nucleotides are TGTGCCAGCAGAACCGACAGACCCAAAAACATTCAGTACTTC.

V and J are TRBV5-6 and TRBJ2-7, with 8 nucleotides matching TRBD1. The CDR3 contains 14 residues. The germline V gene has CDR1 SGHDT and CDR2 YYEEEE. V shed 4 bases, J shed 3 bases, and the junction held 6 bases outside the gene matches. CDR3 nucleotide sequence: TGTGCCAGCAGCGGGACAGGAACCCGCTACGAGCAGTACGTC. This encodes CASSGTGTRYEQYV.

This clone was counted between two and nine times. CDR3 loop: CASSANLRDRGTPLHF. The CDR3 nucleotides read TGTGCCAGTAGTGCCAACCTCCGGGACAGGGGGACACCCCTCCACTTT. V is TRBV19 and J is TRBJ1-6; the match to TRBD1 covers 11 bases. Looked up from germline, CDR1 is LNHDA and CDR2 is SQIVND (reference sequence). With V trimmed by 5 bases and J by 11 bases, 11 bases remained unmatched. The CDR3 runs 16 residues.

The J gene is TRBJ1-4, the V gene TRBV15; 7 nucleotides agree with TRBD1. The germline V gene encodes CDR1 LNHNV and CDR2 YYDKDF (reference sequence). The V segment lost 5 bases and the J segment 9 bases; nucleotides outside the gene matches: 9. The CDR3 consists of 14 residues. CDR3 in amino acids: CATSRRQGGQKLFF. As DNA, the CDR3 is TGTGCCACCAGCCGCCGACAGGGAGGCCAAAAACTGTTTTTT.

The chain combines TRBV11-3 with TRBJ2-5; D is undetermined. Germline CDR1 and CDR2: SGHNT and YENEEA. This CDR3 spans 13 amino acids. V dropped 0 bases and J dropped 5 bases, with 7 bases sitting between them. The CDR3 sequence: CASSLDRIETQYF. CDR3 sequence (DNA): TGTGCCAGCAGCTTAGACAGGATCGAGACCCAGTACTTC.

The chain carries TRBV2 and TRBJ2-1; TRBD1 matches at 8 bases. Germline V gene sequence: CDR1 SNHLY, CDR2 FYNNEI. The CDR3 covers 12 residues. Losses at the gene ends were 4 bases for V and 10 bases for J; bases not matched to a gene: 3. The DNA of the CDR3 is TGTGCCAGCAGTGGGACAGGGTTAGAGCAGTTCTTC. It codes for CASSGTGLEQFF.

This clone was picked up a small number of times. The chain employs TRBV2 and TRBJ2-5; weak D call: TRBD1 (6 bases). The CDR3 contains 14 residues. Trimming took off 3 bases at V and 4 bases at J, with 12 bases between the two ends. Germline V lookup: CDR1 SNHLY, CDR2 FYNNEI. CDR3 DNA: TGTGCCAGCAGTGATTCTGGGGGCCGAGAGACCCAGTACTTC. Translation: CASSDSGGRETQYF. The full variable domain, with the rest looked up from reference TRBV2 and TRBJ2-5, is EPEVTQTPSHQVTQMGQEVILRCVPISNHLYFYWYRQILGQKVEFLVSFYNNEISEKSEIFDDQFSVERPDGSNFTLKIRSTKLEDSAMYFCASSDSGGRETQYFGPGTRLLVL.

The chain recombines TRBV27 with TRBJ2-3; maybe TRBD1 (5 bases). The length of the CDR3 is 16 residues. CDR1 is MNHEY and CDR2 is SMNVEV in the germline V gene (reference sequence). V was shortened by 5 bases and J by 2 bases, with 17 bases between the two germline ends. The CDR3 region has the DNA TGTGCCAGCAGTCCCTCGGCGACAGTAATCACAGATACGCAGTATTTT. Residues: CASSPSATVITDTQYF.

The gene calls are TRBV14 and TRBJ2-7, with TRBD2 matching over 7 bases. The CDR3 covers 14 residues. J lost 2 bases, V lost 6 bases, and 7 bases had no gene match. Germline V gene lookup returns CDR1 SGHDN and CDR2 FVKESK. CDR3 residues: CASSLGLGPYEQYV. For the CDR3, the DNA is TGTGCCAGCAGTCTCGGACTAGGTCCCTACGAGCAGTACGTC.

The genes are TRBV6-2 or TRBV6-3 and TRBJ2-1, with TRBD2 matching over 9 bases. The V gene's germline CDR1 is MNHEY and CDR2 SVGEGT. J gave up 2 bases and V 2 bases, and 10 bases lay outside the gene matches. This CDR3 is built from 18 residues. The CDR3 protein is CASSYSYPAGGPYNEQFF. The CDR3 bases are TGTGCCAGCAGTTACAGTTACCCGGCGGGAGGGCCCTACAATGAGCAGTTCTTC.

The rearrangement links TRBV3-1 (or the pseudogene TRBV3-2) to TRBJ1-2, with 9 bases lining up with TRBD1. This CDR3 region has 15 residues. The germline V gene encodes CDR1 LGHDT and CDR2 YNNKEL (reference sequence). Germline trimming cut 2 bases from V and 4 bases from J; bases unmatched to any gene: 5. The CDR3 DNA sequence: TGTGCCAGCAGCCAAATAACAGGGGGCGGCTATGGCTACACCTTC. Translated, it gives CASSQITGGGYGYTF.

The chain carries TRBV15 and TRBJ1-5; no reliable D call. Germline V lookup: CDR1 LNHNV, CDR2 YYDKDF (reference sequence). The CDR3 consists of 14 residues. Trimming shortened V by 0 bases and J by 1 base, and 4 bases separated the two germline ends. Here the CDR3 DNA reads TGTGCCACCAGCAGAGATCTAAGCAATCAGCCCCAGCATTTT. It specifies CATSRDLSNQPQHF. The full variable domain, rest sourced from reference TRBV15 and TRBJ1-5, is DAMVIQNPRYQVTQFGKPVTLSCSQTLNHNVMYWYQQKSSQAPKLLFHYYDKDFNNEADTPDNFQSRRPNTSFCFLDIRSPGLGDTAMYLCATSRDLSNQPQHFGDGTRLSIL.

The CDR3 coding sequence is TGTGCCAGTAGGGGGGGACTATGGTATGGCTACACCTTC. Protein: CASRGGLWYGYTF. The chain joins TRBV19 to TRBJ1-2; the D gene is possibly TRBD1 (5 bases). CDR3 length: 13 amino acids. V was clipped by 6 bases and J by 5 bases, with 13 bases between them. Looked up from germline, CDR1 is LNHDA and CDR2 is SQIVND (reference sequence). Full variable domain (remainder filled in from reference TRBV19 and TRBJ1-2): DGGITQSPKYLFRKEGQNVTLSCEQNLNHDAMYWYRQDPGQGLRLIYYSQIVNDFQKGDIAEGYSVSREKKESFPLTVTSAQKNPTAFYLCASRGGLWYGYTFGSGTRLTVV.

The chain is built from TRBV18 and TRBJ1-6; 7 bases are a match to TRBD1. V trimming: 4 bases; J trimming: 5 bases; junction bases outside the gene matches: 5. The germline CDR1 and CDR2 sequences are KGHSH and LQKENI. The CDR3 totals 15 residues. The CDR3 protein is CASSQLGQNNSPLHF. DNA for the CDR3: TGTGCCAGCTCACAACTGGGACAGAATAATTCACCCCTCCACTTT. The complete variable domain, with remaining parts taken from reference TRBV18 and TRBJ1-6, reads NAGVMQNPRHLVRRRGQEARLRCSPMKGHSHVYWYRQLPEEGLKFMVYLQKENIIDESGMPKERFSAEFPKEGPSILRIQQVVRGDSAAYFCASSQLGQNNSPLHFGNGTRLTVT.

The chain uses TRBV29-1 and TRBJ2-3, with TRBD2 as a possible D gene (5 bases). The CDR3 runs to 14 residues. Germline CDR1 is SQVTM and CDR2 is ANQGSEA. The V end was cut by 7 bases, the J end by 2 bases, with 16 bases between. DNA of the CDR3: TGCAGCGCAGACGTAGCGTCATTCACAGATACGCAGTATTTT. Translating gives CSADVASFTDTQYF.

The chain couples TRBV9 to TRBJ1-3, with D unresolved. CDR3 size: 15 residues. Germline V CDR1 and CDR2: SGDLS, YYNGEE. Trimming removed 0 bases at V and 3 bases at J, with 10 bases between. The chain's CDR3 is CASSVAEGRGNTIYF. The CDR3, as DNA: TGTGCCAGCAGCGTAGCAGAGGGCCGTGGAAACACCATATATTTT.

This sequence joins TRBV18 and TRBJ2-3; a possible D gene is TRBD1 (5 bases). This CDR3 region has 15 residues. The germline CDR1 and CDR2 sequences are KGHSH and LQKENI. V was trimmed by 0 bases and J by 7 bases, leaving 14 bases between them. As DNA, the CDR3 is TGTGCCAGCTCACCACCGTCCCCTTCAGGGAATACGCAGTATTTT. It translates to CASSPPSPSGNTQYF.

The CDR3: CASSLWGAGANVLTF. The CDR3 nucleotides read TGTGCCAGCAGTTTATGGGGAGCTGGGGCCAACGTCCTGACTTTC. The J gene is TRBJ2-6, the V gene TRBV28, with a tentative D call TRBD2 (5 bases). From germline, CDR1 is MDHEN and CDR2 SYDVKM. The CDR3 extends over 15 amino acids. The ends were cut back, 0 bases at V and 2 bases at J, with 5 bases in the middle.

In this sample, this clone turned up once. The chain uses TRBV24-1 and TRBJ2-3; 9 nucleotides agree with TRBD2. The CDR3 has 17 residues. V lost 5 bases, J lost 1 base, and 9 bases stayed unmatched. The germline V gene encodes CDR1 KGHDR and CDR2 SFDVKD. As DNA, the CDR3 is TGTGCCACCAGTGCGGCGGGAGGGCCTCGGGGCACAGATACGCAGTATTTT. It encodes CATSAAGGPRGTDTQYF.

V usage is TRBV3-1 (or the pseudogene TRBV3-2) and J usage is TRBJ1-4; D possibly corresponds to TRBD1 (6 bases). Germline loops: CDR1 LGHDT, CDR2 YNNKEL (reference sequence). Deletions cut 4 bases from V and 1 base from J, with 7 bases between. The CDR3 contains 14 residues. CDR3 coding DNA: TGTGCCAGCAGCCTACAGGGAACTAATGAAAAACTGTTTTTT. It codes for CASSLQGTNEKLFF.

This chain links TRBV6-6 with TRBJ2-3, with 9 bases matching TRBD1. The J segment lost 5 bases and the V segment lost 2 bases, leaving 5 bases of the junction unmatched. The CDR3 has 15 amino acids. CDR1 and CDR2 from the germline V gene are MNHNY and SVGAGI (reference sequence). The chain's CDR3 is CASSYPGTGRDTQYF. CDR3 bases: TGTGCCAGCAGTTACCCCGGGACAGGGAGAGATACGCAGTATTTT.

This clone was counted a few times. This chain links TRBV6-1 with TRBJ1-3; a possible D gene is TRBD1 (5 bases). The CDR3 consists of 16 residues. V shed 1 base and J shed 3 bases, with 13 bases lying between them. The germline gives CDR1 MNHNS, CDR2 SASEGT. The CDR3 nucleotides are TGTGCCAGCAGTGAAGTCCTGGGGGGACTTGGAAACACCATATATTTT. This codes for CASSEVLGGLGNTIYF.